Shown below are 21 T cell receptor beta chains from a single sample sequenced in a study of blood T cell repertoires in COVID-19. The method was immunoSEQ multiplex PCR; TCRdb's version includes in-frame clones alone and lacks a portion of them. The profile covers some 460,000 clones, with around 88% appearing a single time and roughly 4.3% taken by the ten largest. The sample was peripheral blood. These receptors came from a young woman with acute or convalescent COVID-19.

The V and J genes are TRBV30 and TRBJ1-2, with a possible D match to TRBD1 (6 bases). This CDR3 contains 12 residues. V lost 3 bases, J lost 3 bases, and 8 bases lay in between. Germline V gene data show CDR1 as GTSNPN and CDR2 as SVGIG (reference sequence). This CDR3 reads CAWRRTDYGYTF. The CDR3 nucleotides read TGTGCCTGGAGGAGGACAGACTATGGCTACACCTTC.

The CDR3 coding sequence is TGTGCCAGCAGCCTTGAGACAGGGGTGTTAAATTCACCCCTCCACTTT. Translation gives CASSLETGVLNSPLHF. The rearrangement uses TRBV6-6 and TRBJ1-6; 8 bases map to TRBD1. V gave up 6 bases and J gave up 7 bases; unmatched junction bases: 11. Germline V gene data show CDR1 as MNHNY and CDR2 as SVGAGI (reference sequence). The CDR3 is made up of 16 amino acids.

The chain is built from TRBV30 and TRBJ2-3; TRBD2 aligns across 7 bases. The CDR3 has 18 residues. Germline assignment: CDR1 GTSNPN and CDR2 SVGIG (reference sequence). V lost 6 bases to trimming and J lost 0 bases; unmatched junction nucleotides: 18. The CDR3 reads CACNQDEASGYSTDTQYF. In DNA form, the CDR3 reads TGTGCCTGTAACCAAGACGAGGCTAGCGGATATAGCACAGATACGCAGTATTTT. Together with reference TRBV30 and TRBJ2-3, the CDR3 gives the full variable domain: SQTIHQWPATLVQPVGSPLSLECTVEGTSNPNLYWYRQAAGRGLQLLFYSVGIGQISSEVPQNLSASRPQDRQFILSSKKLLLSDSGFYLCACNQDEASGYSTDTQYFGPGTRLTVL.

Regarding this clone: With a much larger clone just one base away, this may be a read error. The CDR3 protein is CASREGNQPQHF. The CDR3 bases are TGTGCCAGCAGGGAGGGCAATCAGCCCCAGCATTTT. The chain joins TRBV2 to TRBJ1-5; D unresolved. V lost 6 bases, J lost 2 bases, and 5 bases lay in between. Germline-derived CDR1 and CDR2 are SNHLY and FYNNEI. This CDR3 comprises 12 residues. Full variable domain (missing parts from reference TRBV2 and TRBJ1-5): EPEVTQTPSHQVTQMGQEVILRCVPISNHLYFYWYRQILGQKVEFLVSFYNNEISEKSEIFDDQFSVERPDGSNFTLKIRSTKLEDSAMYFCASREGNQPQHFGDGTRLSIL.

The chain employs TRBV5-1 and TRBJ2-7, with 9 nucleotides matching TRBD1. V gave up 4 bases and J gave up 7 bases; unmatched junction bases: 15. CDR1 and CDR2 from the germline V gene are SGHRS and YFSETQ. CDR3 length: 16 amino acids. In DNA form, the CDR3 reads TGCGCCAGCAGCATGGGAAGTGGGACAGGACAGGGGGAGCAGTACTTC. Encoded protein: CASSMGSGTGQGEQYF.

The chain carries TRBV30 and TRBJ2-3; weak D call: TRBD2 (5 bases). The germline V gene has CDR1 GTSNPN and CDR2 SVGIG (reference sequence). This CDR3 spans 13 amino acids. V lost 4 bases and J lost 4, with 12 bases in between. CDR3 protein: CAWNVGVPDTQYF. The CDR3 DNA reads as TGTGCCTGGAATGTCGGGGTCCCAGATACGCAGTATTTT.

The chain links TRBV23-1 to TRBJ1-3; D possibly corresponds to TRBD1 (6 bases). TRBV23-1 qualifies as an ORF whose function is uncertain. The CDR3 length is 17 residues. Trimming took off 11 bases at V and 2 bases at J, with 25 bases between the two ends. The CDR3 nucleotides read TGCGCCTCCTTAGGAGGGGGGGGGCGCAAAACTGGAAACACCATATATTTT. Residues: CASLGGGGRKTGNTIYF.

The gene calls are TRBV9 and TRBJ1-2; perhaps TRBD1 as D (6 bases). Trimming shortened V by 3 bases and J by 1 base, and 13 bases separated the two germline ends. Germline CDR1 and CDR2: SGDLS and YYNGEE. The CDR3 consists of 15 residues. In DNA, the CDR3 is TGTGCCAGCAGCGCCCGGGACATTAATAACTATGGCTACACCTTC. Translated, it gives CASSARDINNYGYTF. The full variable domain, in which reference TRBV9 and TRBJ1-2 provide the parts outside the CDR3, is DSGVTQTPKHLITATGQRVTLRCSPRSGDLSVYWYQQSLDQGLQFLIQYYNGEERAKGNILERFSAQQFPDLHSELNLSSLELGDSALYFCASSARDINNYGYTFGSGTRLTVV.

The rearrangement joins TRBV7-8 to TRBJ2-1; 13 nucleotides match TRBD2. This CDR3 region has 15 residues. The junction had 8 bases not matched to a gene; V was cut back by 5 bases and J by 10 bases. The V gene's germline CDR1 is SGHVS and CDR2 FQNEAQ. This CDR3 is CASSILAGGPEEQFF. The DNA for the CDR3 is TGTGCCAGCAGCATACTAGCGGGGGGGCCTGAGGAGCAGTTCTTC. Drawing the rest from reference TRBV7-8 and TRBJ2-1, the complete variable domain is GAGVSQSPRYKVAKRGQDVALRCDPISGHVSLFWYQQALGQGPEFLTYFQNEAQLDKSGLPSDRFFAERPEGSVSTLKIQRTQQEDSAVYLCASSILAGGPEEQFFGPGTRLTVL.

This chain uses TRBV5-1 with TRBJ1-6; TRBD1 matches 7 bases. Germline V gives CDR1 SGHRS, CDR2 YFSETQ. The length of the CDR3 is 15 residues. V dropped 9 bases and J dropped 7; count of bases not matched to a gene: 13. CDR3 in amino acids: CATTSKGQENSPLHF. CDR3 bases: TGCGCCACCACTTCCAAAGGACAGGAGAATTCACCCCTCCACTTT.

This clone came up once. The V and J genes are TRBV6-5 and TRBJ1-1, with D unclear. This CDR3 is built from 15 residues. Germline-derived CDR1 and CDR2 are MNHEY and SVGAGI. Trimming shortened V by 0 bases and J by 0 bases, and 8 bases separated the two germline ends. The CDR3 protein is CASSYSVLMNTEAFF. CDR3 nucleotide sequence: TGTGCCAGCAGTTACTCAGTCCTAATGAACACTGAAGCTTTCTTT.

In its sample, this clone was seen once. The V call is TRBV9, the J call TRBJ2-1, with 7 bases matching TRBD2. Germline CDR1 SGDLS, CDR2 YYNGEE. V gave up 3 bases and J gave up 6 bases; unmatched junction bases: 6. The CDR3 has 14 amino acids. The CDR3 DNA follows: TGTGCCAGCAGCGCCGAGACTAGCCCCAATGAGCAGTTCTTC. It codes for CASSAETSPNEQFF.

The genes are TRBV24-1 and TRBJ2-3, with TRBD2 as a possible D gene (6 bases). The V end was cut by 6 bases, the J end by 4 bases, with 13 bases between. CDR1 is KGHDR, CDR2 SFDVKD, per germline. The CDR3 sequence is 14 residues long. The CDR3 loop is CATSSSAGPDTQYF. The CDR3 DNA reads TGTGCCACCAGTTCGTCGGCGGGACCAGATACGCAGTATTTT.

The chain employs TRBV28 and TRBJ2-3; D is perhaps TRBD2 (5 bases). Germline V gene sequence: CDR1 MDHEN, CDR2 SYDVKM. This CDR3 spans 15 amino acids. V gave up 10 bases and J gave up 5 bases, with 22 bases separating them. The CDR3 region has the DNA TGTGCCACCTCCCTCCCGACACGGGGTGAAGATACGCAGTATTTT. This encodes CATSLPTRGEDTQYF.

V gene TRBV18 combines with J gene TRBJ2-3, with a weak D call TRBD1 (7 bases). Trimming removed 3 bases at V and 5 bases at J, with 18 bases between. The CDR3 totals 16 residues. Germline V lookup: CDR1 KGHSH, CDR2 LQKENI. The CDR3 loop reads CASSPSFQGGVDTQYF. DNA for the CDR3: TGTGCCAGCTCACCCAGCTTTCAGGGGGGCGTAGATACGCAGTATTTT.

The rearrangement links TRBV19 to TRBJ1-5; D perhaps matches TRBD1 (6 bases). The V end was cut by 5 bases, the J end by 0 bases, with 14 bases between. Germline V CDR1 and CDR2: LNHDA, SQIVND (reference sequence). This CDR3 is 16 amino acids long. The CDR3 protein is CASSDSGTSSNQPQHF. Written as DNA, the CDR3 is TGTGCCAGTAGTGACTCCGGGACAAGTAGCAATCAGCCCCAGCATTTT.

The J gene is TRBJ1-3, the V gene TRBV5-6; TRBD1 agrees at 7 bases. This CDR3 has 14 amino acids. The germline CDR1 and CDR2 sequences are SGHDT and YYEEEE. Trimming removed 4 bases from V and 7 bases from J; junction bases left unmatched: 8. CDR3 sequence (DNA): TGTGCCAGCAGCCGGCCAGGGGGTGGGAACACCATATATTTT. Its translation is CASSRPGGGNTIYF.

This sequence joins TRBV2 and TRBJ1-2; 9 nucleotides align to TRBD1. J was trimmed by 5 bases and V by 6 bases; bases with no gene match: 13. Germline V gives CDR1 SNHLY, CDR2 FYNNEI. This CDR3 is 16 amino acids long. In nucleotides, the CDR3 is TGTGCCAGCAGAGATCCCGCCCAACAGGGGGCTTATGGCTACACCTTC. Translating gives CASRDPAQQGAYGYTF.

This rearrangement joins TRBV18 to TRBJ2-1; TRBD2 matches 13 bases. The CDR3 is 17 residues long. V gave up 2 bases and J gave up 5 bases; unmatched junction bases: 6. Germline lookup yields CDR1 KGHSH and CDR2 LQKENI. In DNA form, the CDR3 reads TGTGCCAGCTCACCAGACCGCGGGACTAGCGGGGACAATGAGCAGTTCTTC. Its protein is CASSPDRGTSGDNEQFF.

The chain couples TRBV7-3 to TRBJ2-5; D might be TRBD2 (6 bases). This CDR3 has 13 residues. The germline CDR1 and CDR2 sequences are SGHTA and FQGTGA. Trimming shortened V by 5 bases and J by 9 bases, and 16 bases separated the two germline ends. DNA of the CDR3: TGTGCCAGCAGCCTCGGGGGACTCGGGGCCCAGTACTTC. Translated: CASSLGGLGAQYF.

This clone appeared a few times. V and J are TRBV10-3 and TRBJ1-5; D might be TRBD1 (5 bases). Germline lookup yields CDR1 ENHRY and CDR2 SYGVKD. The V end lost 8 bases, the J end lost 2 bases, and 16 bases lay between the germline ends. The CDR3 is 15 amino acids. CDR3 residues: CAISRGGDGNQPQHF. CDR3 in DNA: TGTGCCATCTCCCGGGGGGGGGACGGCAATCAGCCCCAGCATTTT.